These 29 T cell receptor beta chains came from one sample sequenced in a study of blood T cell repertoires in COVID-19. The repertoire was sequenced with immunoSEQ multiplex PCR; TCRdb's copy has only in-frame clones and lacks some. This repertoire shows about 82,000 clones, 78% found once; its top ten account for roughly 36%. The sequencing sample was made of peripheral blood. The source of these receptors is a man in his fifties or sixties with COVID-19, enrolled during active disease.

This clone was detected only a few times. The V and J genes are TRBV6-2 or TRBV6-3 and TRBJ1-1; 12 bases are a match to TRBD1. This CDR3 spans 18 amino acids. V was clipped by 5 bases and J by 0 bases; unmatched bases: 10. Germline CDR1 and CDR2: MNHEY and SVGEGT. CDR3 in DNA: TGTGCCAGCAGTCGCCCCGCCGGGACAGGGGGCTTGAACACTGAAGCTTTCTTT. Translation gives CASSRPAGTGGLNTEAFF.

V is TRBV11-3 and J is TRBJ2-4; a weak D match, TRBD1 (6 bases). The CDR3 length is 16 residues. Trimming cost V 4 bases and J 0 bases, with 13 bases left between them. Germline V gives CDR1 SGHNT, CDR2 YENEEA. This CDR3 reads CASSSGRGTAKNIQYF. The DNA for the CDR3 is TGTGCCAGCAGCTCCGGCAGGGGAACAGCCAAAAACATTCAGTACTTC.

The chain links TRBV19 to TRBJ1-4, with D unresolved. Trimming cost V 4 bases and J 0 bases, with 15 bases left between them. The germline V gene encodes CDR1 LNHDA and CDR2 SQIVND (reference sequence). The CDR3 sequence is 17 residues long. DNA of the CDR3: TGTGCCAGTAGTAGAGTGCTACTCCCTCCAACTAATGAAAAACTGTTTTTT. Its protein is CASSRVLLPPTNEKLFF.

This clone was counted ten times or more. The sample has other DNA sequences that encode this CDR3 too. The J gene is TRBJ2-7, the V gene TRBV18; 8 bases align to TRBD1. With V trimmed by 3 bases and J by 2 bases, 6 bases remained unmatched. This CDR3 has 15 residues. Germline CDR1 KGHSH, CDR2 LQKENI. CDR3 sequence (DNA): TGTGCCAGCTCACCCCAACAGGGGGGTCCCTACGAGCAGTACTTC. Residues: CASSPQQGGPYEQYF.

The chain employs TRBV6-5 and TRBJ2-7, with D tentatively TRBD2 (6 bases). Looked up from germline, CDR1 is MNHEY and CDR2 is SVGAGI. This CDR3 spans 15 amino acids. Deletions cut 6 bases from V and 3 bases from J, with 18 bases between. For the CDR3, the DNA is TGTGCCAGCAGACAACTCGGGGGACGGGACTACGAGCAGTACTTC. This codes for CASRQLGGRDYEQYF.

V usage is TRBV15 and J usage is TRBJ2-2, with 7 bases that match TRBD1. Germline V CDR1 and CDR2: LNHNV, YYDKDF (reference sequence). The CDR3 contains 16 residues. Trimming cost V 1 base and J 1 base; bases outside gene matches: 3. CDR3 sequence (DNA): TGTGCCACCAGCAGAGGACAGGGTGGGAACACCGGGGAGCTGTTTTTT. Protein: CATSRGQGGNTGELFF.

The chain combines TRBV7-9 with TRBJ2-7, with D possibly matching TRBD1 (5 bases). CDR3 length: 15 residues. In germline, CDR1 is SEHNR, CDR2 FQNEAQ (reference sequence). V was cut by 6 bases and J by 2 bases, with 17 bases left in between. The DNA for the CDR3 is TGTGCCAGCAGTCCCACAGGAGCCGCCACCTACGAGCAGTACTTC. It is translated as CASSPTGAATYEQYF.

V gene TRBV20-1 combines with J gene TRBJ2-4, with D perhaps TRBD2 (6 bases). The CDR3 is 15 amino acids. V was pared by 3 bases and J by 0 bases, with 12 bases between. Germline V gene sequence: CDR1 DFQATT, CDR2 SNEGSKA (reference sequence). In nucleotides, the CDR3 is TGCAGTGCTAGTGTCCGGGGGATAGCCAAAAACATTCAGTACTTC. This encodes CSASVRGIAKNIQYF.

The rearrangement joins TRBV7-9 to TRBJ2-3; D is unclear. Trimming took off 5 bases at V and 1 base at J, with 4 bases between the two ends. The germline V gene has CDR1 SEHNR and CDR2 FQNEAQ (reference sequence). The CDR3 has 12 residues. The CDR3 reads CASSPGTDTQYF. Written as DNA, the CDR3 is TGTGCCAGCAGCCCGGGCACAGATACGCAGTATTTT.

The CDR3 sequence is CASRTGGSEQYF. The CDR3 DNA is TGTGCCAGCAGAACAGGGGGCTCCGAGCAGTACTTC. The genes are TRBV27 and TRBJ2-7, with 9 bases aligning to TRBD1. Unmatched junction bases numbered 3, after V lost 6 bases and J lost 6 bases. Germline CDR1 MNHEY, CDR2 SMNVEV (reference sequence). The CDR3 is made up of 12 amino acids.

V usage is TRBV5-1 and J usage is TRBJ1-4; 7 bases match TRBD1. This CDR3 has 17 amino acids. The germline gives CDR1 SGHRS, CDR2 YFSETQ. With 0 bases clipped from V and 2 bases from J, the junction kept 7 bases outside the gene matches. The CDR3 reads CASSLGVGGSTNEKLFF. CDR3 nucleotide sequence: TGCGCCAGCAGCTTGGGTGTAGGGGGCTCGACTAATGAAAAACTGTTTTTT.

V and J are TRBV7-9 and TRBJ1-3; no reliable D call. Trimming took off 5 bases at V and 4 bases at J, with 6 bases between the two ends. CDR3 length: 12 amino acids. Germline lookup yields CDR1 SEHNR and CDR2 FQNEAQ (reference sequence). CDR3 residues: CASSQQGNTIYF. In DNA, the CDR3 is TGTGCCAGCAGCCAACAGGGAAACACCATATATTTT.

This clone has a single count. The chain joins TRBV9 to TRBJ1-3; 7 bases are shared with TRBD1. V lost 4 bases and J lost 2; bases outside the gene matches: 12. Germline values: CDR1 SGDLS, CDR2 YYNGEE. The CDR3 sequence is 17 residues long. The CDR3 here is CASSPNPLTGTGNTIYF. DNA of the CDR3: TGTGCCAGCAGCCCGAACCCGTTGACAGGGACTGGAAACACCATATATTTT.

V is TRBV7-9 and J is TRBJ1-3; 7 nucleotides match TRBD1. Germline V gives CDR1 SEHNR, CDR2 FQNEAQ (reference sequence). CDR3 length: 16 amino acids. V lost 0 bases and J lost 2; bases outside the gene matches: 4. The CDR3, as DNA: TGTGCCAGCAGCTTAGCGACAGGGATTCCTGGAAACACCATATATTTT. It codes for CASSLATGIPGNTIYF.

The chain recombines TRBV18 with TRBJ2-5; D perhaps matches TRBD1 (8 bases). This CDR3 contains 16 residues. Germline assignment: CDR1 KGHSH and CDR2 LQKENI. V was shortened by 5 bases and J by 3 bases, with 19 bases between the two germline ends. CDR3 bases: TGTGCCAGCTCATCCACACAGGGGGGGAAAAAAGAGACCCAGTACTTC. Translated, it gives CASSSTQGGKKETQYF.

CDR3: CASSEGLAGQGEQYF. The DNA of the CDR3 is TGTGCCAGCAGTGAAGGACTAGCGGGTCAGGGCGAGCAGTACTTC. The gene calls are TRBV2 and TRBJ2-7; 10 bases are shared with TRBD2. Germline V gives CDR1 SNHLY, CDR2 FYNNEI. CDR3 length: 15 amino acids. V was pared by 1 base and J by 6 bases, with 6 bases of the junction left unmatched.

The chain carries TRBV9 and TRBJ2-7; D possibly corresponds to TRBD2 (5 bases). Germline CDR1 reads SGDLS; CDR2 reads YYNGEE. Trimming shortened V by 2 bases and J by 2 bases, and 11 bases separated the two germline ends. The CDR3 sequence is 14 residues long. The CDR3, as DNA: TGTGCCAGCAGCGTTTCGACGGGAACCTACGAGCAGTACTTC. Translation gives CASSVSTGTYEQYF. Complete variable domain (other parts from reference TRBV9 and TRBJ2-7): DSGVTQTPKHLITATGQRVTLRCSPRSGDLSVYWYQQSLDQGLQFLIQYYNGEERAKGNILERFSAQQFPDLHSELNLSSLELGDSALYFCASSVSTGTYEQYFGPGTRLTVT.

V gene TRBV5-1 combines with J gene TRBJ2-2; 7 positions agree with TRBD2. Trimming cost V 2 bases and J 2 bases; bases outside gene matches: 3. The CDR3 is made up of 15 amino acids. CDR1 and CDR2 (germline): SGHRS, YFSETQ. DNA of the CDR3: TGCGCCAGCAGCTTCGGGACTATAAACACCGGGGAGCTGTTTTTT. Translated, it gives CASSFGTINTGELFF. Full variable domain (missing parts from reference TRBV5-1 and TRBJ2-2): KAGVTQTPRYLIKTRGQQVTLSCSPISGHRSVSWYQQTPGQGLQFLFEYFSETQRNKGNFPGRFSGRQFSNSRSEMNVSTLELGDSALYLCASSFGTINTGELFFGEGSRLTVL.

The CDR3 DNA is TGCGCCAGCAGCCAAGAGGAGACTAGCGGGACGGATGATACGCAGTATTTT. Amino acids: CASSQEETSGTDDTQYF. J is TRBJ2-3 and V is TRBV4-3, with 11 bases fitting TRBD2. This CDR3 region has 17 residues. The trim removed 0 bases at V and 6 bases at J, leaving 8 bases unmatched. The germline V gene encodes CDR1 LGHNA and CDR2 YSLEER.

This clone was counted between two and nine times. The CDR3 region is CASSYRGQGEKLFF. The CDR3 coding sequence is TGCGCCAGCAGTTACAGGGGGCAGGGTGAAAAACTGTTTTTT. The gene calls are TRBV5-1 and TRBJ1-4, with 9 positions matching TRBD1. The CDR3 totals 14 residues. After removal of 5 bases from V and 7 bases from J, the junction contained 6 bases not matched to a gene. CDR1 is SGHRS and CDR2 is YFSETQ in the germline V gene.

The chain employs TRBV6-2 or TRBV6-3 and TRBJ2-3; D gene unclear. The CDR3 runs to 18 residues. The germline V gene encodes CDR1 MNHEY and CDR2 SVGEGT. Trimming cost V 2 bases and J 0 bases, with 18 bases left between them. The CDR3 sequence: CASSYGVGRPRSTDTQYF. The CDR3, as DNA: TGTGCCAGCAGTTACGGAGTGGGTCGCCCTCGAAGCACAGATACGCAGTATTTT.

The chain combines TRBV27 with TRBJ2-5; 7 nucleotides match TRBD1. After removal of 4 bases from V and 0 bases from J, the junction contained 2 bases not matched to a gene. The CDR3 has 14 residues. CDR1 is MNHEY, CDR2 SMNVEV, per germline (reference sequence). CDR3 sequence reads: CASSSGTDQETQYF. CDR3 bases: TGTGCCAGCAGTTCCGGGACAGACCAAGAGACCCAGTACTTC.

This chain connects TRBV2 to TRBJ2-7; perhaps TRBD2 as D (7 bases). This CDR3 contains 16 residues. The germline V and J ends were trimmed by 2 bases and 9 bases, with 23 bases remaining between them. The germline CDR1 and CDR2 sequences are SNHLY and FYNNEI. DNA for the CDR3: TGTGCCAGCAGTGAATGGTCGGGGGGCGTGAGTATGGGGCAGTACTTC. Translating it yields CASSEWSGGVSMGQYF.

The chain is built from TRBV9 and TRBJ2-3, with unresolved D. The CDR3 is 11 residues long. The V and J ends lost 3 bases and 4 bases respectively, with 3 bases between them. Germline lookup yields CDR1 SGDLS and CDR2 YYNGEE. CDR3 residues: CASSASDTQYF. The CDR3 nucleotides are TGTGCCAGCAGCGCATCAGATACGCAGTATTTT.

The J gene is TRBJ1-1, the V gene TRBV3-1 (or the pseudogene TRBV3-2); 7 nucleotides line up with TRBD1. The ends lost 0 bases at V and 7 bases at J; junction bases unmatched: 5. The CDR3 spans 14 residues. CDR1 and CDR2 from the germline V gene are LGHDT and YNNKEL (reference sequence). CDR3 protein: CASSQEPGGLEAFF. The CDR3 coding sequence is TGTGCCAGCAGCCAAGAACCAGGGGGGCTTGAAGCTTTCTTT.

This clone was seen a handful of times. The gene calls are TRBV30 and TRBJ2-5; D gene uncertain. Trimming cost V 2 bases and J 1 base, with 8 bases left between them. This CDR3 region has 13 residues. Germline values: CDR1 GTSNPN, CDR2 SVGIG (reference sequence). The CDR3 DNA reads as TGTGCCTGGAGTTATAGTTTCCAAGAGACCCAGTACTTC. As protein: CAWSYSFQETQYF. Based on the CDR3 plus reference TRBV30 and TRBJ2-5, the full variable domain is SQTIHQWPATLVQPVGSPLSLECTVEGTSNPNLYWYRQAAGRGLQLLFYSVGIGQISSEVPQNLSASRPQDRQFILSSKKLLLSDSGFYLCAWSYSFQETQYFGPGTRLLVL.

This chain uses TRBV5-1 with TRBJ1-5; D uncertain. This CDR3 is built from 13 residues. Trimming shortened V by 4 bases and J by 1 base, and 6 bases separated the two germline ends. Germline assignment: CDR1 SGHRS and CDR2 YFSETQ. The CDR3 region has the DNA TGCGCCAGCAGCCCGGGAAGCAATCAGCCCCAGCATTTT. Translating gives CASSPGSNQPQHF.

The gene calls are TRBV9 and TRBJ2-7; a weak D match, TRBD2 (5 bases). Deletions cut 4 bases from V and 2 bases from J, with 13 bases between. This CDR3 contains 14 residues. In germline, CDR1 is SGDLS, CDR2 YYNGEE. The CDR3 region has the DNA TGTGCCAGCAGCCCCCCGCCGGGGACCTACGAGCAGTACTTC. It yields the protein CASSPPPGTYEQYF.

This rearrangement joins TRBV19 to TRBJ1-5; D possibly corresponds to TRBD1 (5 bases). In germline, CDR1 is LNHDA, CDR2 SQIVND (reference sequence). Deletions cut 3 bases from V and 1 base from J, with 10 bases between. This CDR3 has 15 residues. The chain's CDR3 is CASSMGRGSNQPQHF. The CDR3 DNA sequence: TGTGCCAGTAGTATGGGGAGGGGCAGCAATCAGCCCCAGCATTTT.